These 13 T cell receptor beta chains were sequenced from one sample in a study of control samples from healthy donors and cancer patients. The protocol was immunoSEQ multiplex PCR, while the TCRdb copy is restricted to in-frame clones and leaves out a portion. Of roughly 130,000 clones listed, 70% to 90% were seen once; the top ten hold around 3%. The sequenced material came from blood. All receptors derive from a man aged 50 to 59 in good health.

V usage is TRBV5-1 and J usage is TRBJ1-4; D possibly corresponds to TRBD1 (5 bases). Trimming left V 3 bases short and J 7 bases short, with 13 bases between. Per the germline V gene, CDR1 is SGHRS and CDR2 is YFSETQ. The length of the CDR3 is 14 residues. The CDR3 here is CASSWSPGGEKLFF. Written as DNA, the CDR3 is TGCGCCAGCAGCTGGTCCCCCGGGGGTGAAAAACTGTTTTTT.

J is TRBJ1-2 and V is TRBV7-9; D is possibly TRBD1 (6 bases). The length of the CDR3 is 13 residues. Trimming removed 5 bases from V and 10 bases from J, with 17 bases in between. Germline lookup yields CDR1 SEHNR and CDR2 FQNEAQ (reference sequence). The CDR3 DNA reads TGTGCCAGCAGCACCCGGAGGGGGGCCAACTACACCTTC. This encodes CASSTRRGANYTF.

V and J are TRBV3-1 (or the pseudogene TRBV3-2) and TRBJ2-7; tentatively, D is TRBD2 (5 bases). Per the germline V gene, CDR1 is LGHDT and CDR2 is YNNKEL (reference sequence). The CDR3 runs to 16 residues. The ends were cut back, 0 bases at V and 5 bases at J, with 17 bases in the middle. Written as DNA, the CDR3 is TGTGCCAGCAGCCAAGATTCGGTGGCAGGAGCGGACGAGCAGTACTTC. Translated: CASSQDSVAGADEQYF.

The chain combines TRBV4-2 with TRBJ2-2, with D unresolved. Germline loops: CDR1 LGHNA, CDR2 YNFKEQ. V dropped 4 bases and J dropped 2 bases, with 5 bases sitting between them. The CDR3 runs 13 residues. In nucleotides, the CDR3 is TGTGCCAGCAGCCCGCCTAACACCGGGGAGCTGTTTTTT. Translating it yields CASSPPNTGELFF.

This CDR3 is CASSLQEDGCLKETQYF. The CDR3, as DNA: TGTGCCAGCAGCTTGCAAGAGGACGGATGTTTAAAAGAGACCCAGTACTTC. J is TRBJ2-5 and V is TRBV21-1. TRBV21-1 is described as a pseudogene. The CDR3 spans 17 residues.

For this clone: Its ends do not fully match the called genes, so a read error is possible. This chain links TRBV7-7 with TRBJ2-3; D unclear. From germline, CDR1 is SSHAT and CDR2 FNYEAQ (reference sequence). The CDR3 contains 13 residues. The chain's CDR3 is CASSLSGTDTQYF. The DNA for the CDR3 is TGTGCTAGCAGCCTCAGCGGCACAGATACGCAGTATTTT.

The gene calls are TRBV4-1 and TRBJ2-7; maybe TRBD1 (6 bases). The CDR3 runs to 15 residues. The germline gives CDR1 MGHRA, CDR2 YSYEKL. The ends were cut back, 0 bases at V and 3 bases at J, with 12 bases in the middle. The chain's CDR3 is CASSQESGDVYEQYF. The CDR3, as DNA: TGCGCCAGCAGCCAAGAATCAGGGGATGTCTACGAGCAGTACTTC.

CDR3: CATSTTSRHEQYF. Here the CDR3 DNA reads TGTGCCACCAGCACGACATCCCGGCACGAGCAGTACTTC. The chain couples TRBV15 to TRBJ2-7; D uncertain. Germline V gene data show CDR1 as LNHNV and CDR2 as YYDKDF (reference sequence). The CDR3 extends over 13 amino acids. V lost 4 bases, J lost 5 bases, and 12 bases lay in between.

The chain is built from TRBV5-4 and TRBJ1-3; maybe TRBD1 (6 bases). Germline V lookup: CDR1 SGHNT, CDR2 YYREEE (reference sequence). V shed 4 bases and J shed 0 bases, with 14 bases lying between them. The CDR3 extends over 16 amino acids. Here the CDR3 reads CASSAAGVFSGNTIYF. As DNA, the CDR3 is TGTGCCAGCAGCGCCGCAGGGGTCTTCTCTGGAAACACCATATATTTT.

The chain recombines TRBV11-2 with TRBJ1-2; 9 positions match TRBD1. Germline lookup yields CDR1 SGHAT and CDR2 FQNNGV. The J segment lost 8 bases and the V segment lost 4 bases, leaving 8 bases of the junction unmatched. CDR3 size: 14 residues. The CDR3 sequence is CASSSTGTGFGYTF. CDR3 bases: TGTGCCAGCAGCTCTACCGGGACAGGGTTCGGCTACACCTTC. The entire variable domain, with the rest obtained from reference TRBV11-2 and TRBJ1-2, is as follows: EAGVAQSPRYKIIEKRQSVAFWCNPISGHATLYWYQQILGQGPKLLIQFQNNGVVDDSQLPKDRFSAERLKGVDSTLKIQPAKLEDSAVYLCASSSTGTGFGYTFGSGTRLTVV.

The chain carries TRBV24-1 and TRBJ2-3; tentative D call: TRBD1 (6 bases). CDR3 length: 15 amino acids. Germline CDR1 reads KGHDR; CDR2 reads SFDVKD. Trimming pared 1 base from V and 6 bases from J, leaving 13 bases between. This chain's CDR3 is CATSDFSQGGDTQYF. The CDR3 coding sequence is TGTGCCACCAGTGATTTCTCACAGGGCGGGGATACGCAGTATTTT.

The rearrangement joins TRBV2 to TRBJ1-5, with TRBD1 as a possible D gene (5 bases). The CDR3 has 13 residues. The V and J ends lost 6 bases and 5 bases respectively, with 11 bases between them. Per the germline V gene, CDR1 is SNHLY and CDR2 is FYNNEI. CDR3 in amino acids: CASRETEDQPQHF. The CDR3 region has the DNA TGTGCCAGCAGAGAGACAGAAGATCAGCCCCAGCATTTT.

The CDR3 DNA follows: TGTGCCAGCAGGGACCAGGGGGGTCGAGTCACCGGGGAGCTGTTTTTT. It yields the protein CASRDQGGRVTGELFF. This chain connects TRBV2 to TRBJ2-2, with D perhaps matching TRBD1 (7 bases). The CDR3 consists of 16 residues. Germline V gene lookup returns CDR1 SNHLY and CDR2 FYNNEI. Trimming took off 6 bases at V and 4 bases at J, with 18 bases between the two ends. The full variable domain, rest sourced from reference TRBV2 and TRBJ2-2, is EPEVTQTPSHQVTQMGQEVILRCVPISNHLYFYWYRQILGQKVEFLVSFYNNEISEKSEIFDDQFSVERPDGSNFTLKIRSTKLEDSAMYFCASRDQGGRVTGELFFGEGSRLTVL.